This entry lists 2 T cell receptor beta chains sequenced from one sample in a study of T cell changes during pregnancy in multiple sclerosis. Assay: immunoSEQ multiplex PCR; the TCRdb copy retains only in-frame clones and omits some. The sample lists about 36,000 clones, more than 70% occurring once. The specimen comprised CD8+ T cells from peripheral blood mononuclear cells, sampled in the third trimester of pregnancy. The receptors were gathered from a female donor with multiple sclerosis, enrolled in a pregnancy study.

This chain links TRBV25-1 with TRBJ2-5; TRBD2 matches at 7 bases. V shed 8 bases, J shed 7 bases, and the junction held 19 bases outside the gene matches. CDR3 length: 16 amino acids. Germline V gene sequence: CDR1 MGHDK, CDR2 SYGVNS. Here the CDR3 DNA reads TGTGCCAGCTTCGGTGCTTGGGCGGGGGACTGGGGGACCCAGTACTTC. This sequence encodes CASFGAWAGDWGTQYF.

In DNA form, the CDR3 reads TGCGCCAGCAGCCAAGATGCCCTCGGGCGGGAAAGGTTGAACACTGAAGCTTTCTTT. It codes for CASSQDALGRERLNTEAFF. The genes are TRBV4-3 and TRBJ1-1; the D is unclear. The germline V and J ends were trimmed by 0 bases and 0 bases, with 20 bases remaining between them. The length of the CDR3 is 19 residues. Germline V gene data show CDR1 as LGHNA and CDR2 as YSLEER.